Listed below are T cell receptor beta chains from one sample, sequenced in a study of cytomegalovirus exposure and HLA in healthy donors. Here immunoSEQ multiplex PCR was the method, and the copy in TCRdb shows in-frame clones only, minus some. The data contain approximately 110,000 clones, under 85% of them seen just once; the ten biggest clones take up around 1.2%. Sequencing was performed on PBMCs. The receptors here all came from a man in his thirties or forties in good health and CMV-seronegative. Both conserved end residues are part of each CDR3. Fields, in order: J gene, clone size, V gene, D gene, CDR3 protein, CDR3 DNA. A D gene is named only where the DNA matches it firmly. Not every row has a clone size; where given, it reads once, few, many or a size class.

J: TRBJ2-3
size: .
V: TRBV10-2
D: TRBD2
CDR3: CASSESKGLAGGSTDTQYF
DNA: TGCGCCAGCAGTGAGTCAAAGGGACTAGCGGGGGGAAGCACAGATACGCAGTATTTT

J: TRBJ1-1
size: few
V: TRBV29-1
D: .
CDR3: CSVHRVDTEAFF
DNA: TGCAGCGTTCATCGGGTGGACACTGAAGCTTTCTTT

J: TRBJ2-7
size: .
V: TRBV28
D: TRBD1
CDR3: CASSSTQGVVNEQYF
DNA: TGTGCCAGCAGTTCGACCCAGGGGGTGGTGAACGAGCAGTACTTC

J: TRBJ2-7
size: few
V: TRBV6-5
D: .
CDR3: CASSKTPYEQYF
DNA: TGTGCCAGCAGCAAGACACCGTACGAGCAGTACTTC

J: TRBJ1-5
size: once
V: TRBV11-2
D: .
CDR3: CASSLAGGYTNQPQHF
DNA: TGTGCCAGCAGCTTAGCAGGAGGGTATACCAATCAGCCCCAGCATTTT

J: TRBJ2-3
size: .
V: TRBV18
D: TRBD1
CDR3: CASSPTGGITDTQYF
DNA: TGTGCCAGCTCCCCGACAGGGGGGATCACAGATACGCAGTATTTT

J: TRBJ2-6
size: .
V: TRBV4-1
D: .
CDR3: CASSQYRAGANVLTF
DNA: TGCGCCAGCAGCCAATACAGGGCTGGGGCCAACGTCCTGACTTTC

J: TRBJ2-2
size: .
V: TRBV6-1
D: TRBD2
CDR3: CASTVKRGGPGELFF
DNA: TGTGCCAGCACCGTTAAGCGGGGGGGCCCCGGGGAGCTGTTTTTT

J: TRBJ2-6
size: few
V: TRBV6-6
D: TRBD1
CDR3: CASSHRGTGANVLTF
DNA: TGTGCCAGCAGTCACAGGGGAACAGGGGCCAACGTCCTGACTTTC

J: TRBJ1-5
size: few
V: TRBV12-5
D: .
CDR3: CASGQDGSNQPQHF
DNA: TGTGCTAGTGGACAAGACGGGAGCAATCAGCCCCAGCATTTT

J: TRBJ2-7
size: .
V: TRBV27
D: .
CDR3: CASSSGSGHTSYEQYF
DNA: TGTGCCAGCAGTTCCGGCTCTGGGCATACCTCTTACGAGCAGTACTTC

J: TRBJ2-5
size: .
V: TRBV7-9
D: .
CDR3: CASSFGGETQYF
DNA: TGTGCCAGCAGCTTTGGGGGCGAGACCCAGTACTTC